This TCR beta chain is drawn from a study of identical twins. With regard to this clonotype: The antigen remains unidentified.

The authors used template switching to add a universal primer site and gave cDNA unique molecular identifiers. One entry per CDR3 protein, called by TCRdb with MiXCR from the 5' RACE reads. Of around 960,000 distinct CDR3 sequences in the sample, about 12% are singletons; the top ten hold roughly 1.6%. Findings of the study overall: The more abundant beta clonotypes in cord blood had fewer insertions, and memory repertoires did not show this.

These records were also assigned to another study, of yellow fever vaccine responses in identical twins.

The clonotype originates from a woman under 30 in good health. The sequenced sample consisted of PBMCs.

This CDR3 is CASSPTDRELNYNEQFF. The CDR3 DNA follows: TGTGCCAGCAGCCCCACGGACAGGGAACTGAATTACAATGAGCAGTTCTTC. This rearrangement joins TRBV5-5 to TRBJ2-1; TRBD1 aligns across 8 bases. The CDR3 consists of 17 residues. The V gene end was trimmed by 4 bases and the J gene end by 4 bases; junction bases not matched to a gene: 13. Germline CDR1 reads SGHKS; CDR2 reads YYEKEE (reference sequence).